A single sample gave rise to the 20 T cell receptor beta chains below, sequenced in a study of regulatory T cells in long-lasting Graves disease. Time point reported: newly diagnosed GD, antithyroid drugs for less than 3 months. Scientists built the TCR library using RNA that was extracted from PBMCs. HTBI primers from iRepertoire and Arm-PCR of CDR3 regions yielded the TCR beta libraries. TCRdb re-called the multiplex PCR reads through MiXCR, storing one row per CDR3 protein. The repertoire holds 350,000 to 400,000 distinct CDR3 sequences, with roughly 15% as singletons. These same data were also listed under a study on T cells in Graves' hyperthyroidism and ophthalmopathy.

This material consisted of peripheral blood mononuclear cells (PBMCs), taken at new diagnosis, from a patient treated with antithyroid drugs. These receptors were taken from a woman aged 18-30 years with Graves disease.

This clonotype came up a few times. The V call is TRBV7-3, the J call TRBJ1-1; 7 bases map to TRBD1. Germline trimming cut 4 bases from V and 1 base from J; bases unmatched to any gene: 12. CDR1 and CDR2 (germline): SGHTA, FQGTGA. The CDR3 consists of 17 residues. The CDR3 is CASSWSGTDEQNTEAFF. For the CDR3, the DNA is TGTGCCAGCAGCTGGAGCGGGACAGACGAACAGAACACTGAAGCTTTCTTT.

The CDR3 is CASSQIGVTGGSYEQYF. The DNA of the CDR3 is TGCGCCAGCAGCCAGATCGGGGTTACCGGGGGCTCCTACGAGCAGTACTTC. The chain recombines TRBV4-1 with TRBJ2-7; D possibly corresponds to TRBD2 (6 bases). Germline CDR1 and CDR2: MGHRA and YSYEKL. There are 17 residues in the CDR3. The V end lost 3 bases, the J end lost 0 bases, and 18 bases lay between the germline ends.

About this clonotype: Lacking the conserved final phenylalanine or tryptophan, this CDR3 likely reflects a read error. The CDR3 DNA sequence: TGCAGTGCTAGTGGACTCGGGTATGGCACAGATACGCAGTATGTT. Its translation is CSASGLGYGTDTQYV. V is TRBV20-1 and J is TRBJ2-3; a possible D gene is TRBD2 (5 bases). Germline values: CDR1 DFQATT, CDR2 SNEGSKA (reference sequence). The CDR3 runs to 15 residues. Trimming pared 3 bases from V and 1 base from J, leaving 14 bases between.

This clonotype showed up many times. The chain is built from TRBV28 and TRBJ1-1, with a weak D call TRBD1 (6 bases). Germline loops: CDR1 MDHEN, CDR2 SYDVKM. V was trimmed by 5 bases and J by 1 base, leaving 17 bases between them. The CDR3 extends over 16 amino acids. The CDR3 loop reads CASSPARGAGNTEAFF. In DNA form, the CDR3 reads TGTGCCAGCAGTCCGGCCCGGGGGGCTGGGAACACTGAAGCTTTCTTT.

Ten or more counts support this clonotype. The J gene is TRBJ2-3, the V gene TRBV11-2; D is perhaps TRBD2 (5 bases). Germline V lookup: CDR1 SGHAT, CDR2 FQNNGV. CDR3 length: 14 residues. Trimming shortened V by 0 bases and J by 4 bases, and 8 bases separated the two germline ends. CDR3 amino acids: CASSLDGSADTQYF. Written as DNA, the CDR3 is TGTGCCAGCAGCTTAGATGGGAGTGCAGATACGCAGTATTTT.

This clonotype was detected ten times or more. The chain has TRBV6-1 and TRBJ1-2; D remains ambiguous. From germline, CDR1 is MNHNS and CDR2 SASEGT. V dropped 1 base and J dropped 4 bases, with 4 bases sitting between them. The CDR3 consists of 12 residues. This chain's CDR3 is CASSEVGYGYTF. The DNA for the CDR3 is TGTGCCAGCAGTGAAGTCGGCTATGGCTACACCTTC.

This clonotype was detected a few times. The CDR3 DNA reads as TGTGCCAGCAGCTTACTCCTTTCTAGCGGGAGGACAGATACGCAGTATTTT. It translates to CASSLLLSSGRTDTQYF. The V call is TRBV13, the J call TRBJ2-3; 11 bases are shared with TRBD2. The ends lost 2 bases at V and 3 bases at J; junction bases unmatched: 7. Per the germline V gene, CDR1 is PRHDT and CDR2 is FYEKMQ (reference sequence). This CDR3 region has 17 residues.

This clonotype was picked up a small number of times. The chain combines TRBV9 with TRBJ2-7; 10 bases match TRBD1. The germline V gene encodes CDR1 SGDLS and CDR2 YYNGEE. The CDR3 sequence is 15 residues long. Trimming at V came to 4 bases and at J to 2 bases, leaving 6 bases not matched to a gene. The CDR3 reads CASSLPDRGAYEQYF. Here the CDR3 DNA reads TGTGCCAGCAGCCTACCGGACAGGGGGGCCTACGAGCAGTACTTC.

This clonotype was seen repeatedly, ten times or more. The chain carries TRBV20-1 and TRBJ2-5; 9 bases map to TRBD1. V gave up 5 bases and J gave up 1 base; unmatched junction bases: 5. The germline V gene encodes CDR1 DFQATT and CDR2 SNEGSKA (reference sequence). The CDR3 runs to 14 residues. The CDR3 DNA reads TGCAGTGCTGCGACAGGGGGGCTCCAAGAGACCCAGTACTTC. Translation gives CSAATGGLQETQYF.

The table lists this clonotype with many counts. The chain uses TRBV10-3 and TRBJ2-2; 9 bases agree with TRBD2. Losses at the gene ends were 2 bases for V and 5 bases for J; bases not matched to a gene: 6. Germline assignment: CDR1 ENHRY and CDR2 SYGVKD. This CDR3 region has 16 residues. CDR3 loop: CAISEKLAGGTGELFF. For the CDR3, the DNA is TGTGCCATCAGTGAGAAACTAGCGGGCGGAACCGGGGAGCTGTTTTTT.

This clonotype was observed many times. The chain links TRBV28 to TRBJ2-1; unclear D gene. V was trimmed by 6 bases and J by 7 bases, leaving 19 bases between them. The V gene's germline CDR1 is MDHEN and CDR2 SYDVKM. The CDR3 length is 15 residues. The CDR3 spells CASSYAMGNTNEQFF. As DNA, the CDR3 is TGTGCCAGCAGCTACGCTATGGGGAATACGAATGAGCAGTTCTTC. Drawing the rest from reference TRBV28 and TRBJ2-1, the complete variable domain is DVKVTQSSRYLVKRTGEKVFLECVQDMDHENMFWYRQDPGLGLRLIYFSYDVKMKEKGDIPEGYSVSREKKERFSLILESASTNQTSMYLCASSYAMGNTNEQFFGPGTRLTVL.

This clonotype was seen a handful of times. The V gene is TRBV20-1, the J gene TRBJ2-2; TRBD2 matches at 8 bases. The CDR3 contains 14 residues. V gave up 5 bases and J gave up 7 bases; unmatched junction bases: 9. CDR1 DFQATT and CDR2 SNEGSKA come from the germline V gene (reference sequence). CDR3 DNA: TGCAGTGCTCCTCGGGGGGGCGTACTCGGGGAGCTGTTTTTT. Encoded protein: CSAPRGGVLGELFF.

Comment on this clonotype: This could be a read error, since a much larger clone is one nucleotide away. The chain uses TRBV6-2 or TRBV6-3 and TRBJ2-3; the D is unclear. Trimming removed 7 bases at V and 6 bases at J, with 11 bases between. This CDR3 is built from 12 residues. Germline CDR1 is MNHEY and CDR2 is SVGEGT. CDR3 DNA: TGTGCCAGCACCCCCCTCGGGGATACGCAGTATTTT. Translation gives CASTPLGDTQYF.

The gene calls are TRBV19 and TRBJ2-7; D gene uncertain. In germline, CDR1 is LNHDA, CDR2 SQIVND (reference sequence). The CDR3 is made up of 11 amino acids. With 10 bases removed from V and 3 bases from J, the gap between germline ends came to 10 bases. CDR3 nucleotide sequence: TGTGCCACCTCGGCGTTCTACGAGCAGTACTTC. This sequence encodes CATSAFYEQYF. The variable domain in full, with the rest retrieved from reference TRBV19 and TRBJ2-7, is DGGITQSPKYLFRKEGQNVTLSCEQNLNHDAMYWYRQDPGQGLRLIYYSQIVNDFQKGDIAEGYSVSREKKESFPLTVTSAQKNPTAFYLCATSAFYEQYFGPGTRLTVT.

This clonotype was found many times. The V call is TRBV9, the J call TRBJ2-5; D is unresolved. The CDR3 is 13 residues long. V gave up 2 bases and J gave up 4 bases, with 9 bases separating them. Germline loops: CDR1 SGDLS, CDR2 YYNGEE. The CDR3 protein is CASSVQVGETQYF. CDR3 in DNA: TGTGCCAGCAGCGTCCAAGTTGGAGAGACCCAGTACTTC.

This clonotype was seen many times. The CDR3: CASSVGAGATEAFF. CDR3 nucleotide sequence: TGCGCCAGCAGCGTCGGGGCAGGGGCCACTGAAGCTTTCTTT. V usage is TRBV5-1 and J usage is TRBJ1-1; possible D gene TRBD1, 6 bases. The CDR3 is 14 residues long. The germline gives CDR1 SGHRS, CDR2 YFSETQ. Trimming left V 4 bases short and J 4 bases short, with 14 bases between. The entire variable domain, with the rest obtained from reference TRBV5-1 and TRBJ1-1, is as follows: KAGVTQTPRYLIKTRGQQVTLSCSPISGHRSVSWYQQTPGQGLQFLFEYFSETQRNKGNFPGRFSGRQFSNSRSEMNVSTLELGDSALYLCASSVGAGATEAFFGQGTRLTVV.

This clonotype was detected ten times or more. The J gene is TRBJ2-5, the V gene TRBV30; D perhaps matches TRBD2 (5 bases). The CDR3 is made up of 12 amino acids. Per germline, CDR1 GTSNPN and CDR2 SVGIG (reference sequence). With 3 bases removed from V and 5 bases from J, the gap between germline ends came to 10 bases. The CDR3 is CAWRRPGETQYF. The CDR3 DNA reads TGTGCCTGGAGGCGGCCGGGGGAGACCCAGTACTTC.

This clonotype has ten or more counts. This chain links TRBV11-3 with TRBJ2-1; maybe TRBD2 (6 bases). Germline values: CDR1 SGHNT, CDR2 YENEEA. V was shortened by 8 bases and J by 3 bases, with 14 bases between the two germline ends. This CDR3 has 14 residues. CDR3 amino acids: CASWRESYYNEQFF. CDR3 DNA sequence: TGTGCCAGCTGGAGGGAGAGCTACTACAATGAGCAGTTCTTC.

This clonotype was counted at least ten times. The rearrangement joins TRBV5-1 to TRBJ1-1; D call uncertain. This CDR3 has 16 amino acids. Trimming left V 2 bases short and J 3 bases short, with 17 bases between. The V gene's germline CDR1 is SGHRS and CDR2 YFSETQ. For the CDR3, the DNA is TGCGCCAGCAGCTTAAATGCCGGCTATTATGACACTGAAGCTTTCTTT. Translating it yields CASSLNAGYYDTEAFF.

The chain combines TRBV2 with TRBJ2-3, with 12 positions matching TRBD2. The ends lost 6 bases at V and 2 bases at J; junction bases unmatched: 6. The CDR3 spans 16 residues. Germline CDR1 reads SNHLY; CDR2 reads FYNNEI. The DNA of the CDR3 is TGTGCCAGCAGGACCCGACTAGCGGGGGCCACAGATACGCAGTATTTT. Translated, it gives CASRTRLAGATDTQYF.